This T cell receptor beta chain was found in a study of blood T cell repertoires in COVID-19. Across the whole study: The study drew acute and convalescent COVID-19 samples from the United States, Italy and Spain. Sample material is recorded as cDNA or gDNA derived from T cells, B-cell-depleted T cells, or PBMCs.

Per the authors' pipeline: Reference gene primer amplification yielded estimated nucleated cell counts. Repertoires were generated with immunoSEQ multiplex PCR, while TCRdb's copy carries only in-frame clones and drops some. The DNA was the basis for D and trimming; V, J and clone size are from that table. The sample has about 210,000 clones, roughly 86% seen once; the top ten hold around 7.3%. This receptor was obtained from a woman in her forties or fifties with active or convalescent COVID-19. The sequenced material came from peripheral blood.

The CDR3 DNA sequence: TGTGCCACCAGTCATACTACCGGAGGCACACCCCTCCACTTT. Protein sequence: CATSHTTGGTPLHF. The V gene is TRBV15, the J gene TRBJ1-6; D uncertain. Germline loops: CDR1 LNHNV, CDR2 YYDKDF (reference sequence). V dropped 6 bases and J dropped 11 bases, with 17 bases sitting between them. This CDR3 has 14 amino acids.